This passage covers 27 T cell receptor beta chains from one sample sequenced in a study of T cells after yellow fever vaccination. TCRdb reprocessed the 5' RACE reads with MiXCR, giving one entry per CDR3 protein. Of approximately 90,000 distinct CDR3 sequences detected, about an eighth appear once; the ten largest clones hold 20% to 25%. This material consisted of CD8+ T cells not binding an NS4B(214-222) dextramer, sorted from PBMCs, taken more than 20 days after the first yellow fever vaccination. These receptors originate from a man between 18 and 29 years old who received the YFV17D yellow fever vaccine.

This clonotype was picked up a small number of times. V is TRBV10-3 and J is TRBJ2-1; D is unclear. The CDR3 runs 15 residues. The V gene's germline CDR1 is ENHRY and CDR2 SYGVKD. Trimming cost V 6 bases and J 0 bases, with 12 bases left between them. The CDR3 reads CAISISRDSYNEQFF. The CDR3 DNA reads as TGTGCCATCAGCATAAGCCGAGACTCCTACAATGAGCAGTTCTTC.

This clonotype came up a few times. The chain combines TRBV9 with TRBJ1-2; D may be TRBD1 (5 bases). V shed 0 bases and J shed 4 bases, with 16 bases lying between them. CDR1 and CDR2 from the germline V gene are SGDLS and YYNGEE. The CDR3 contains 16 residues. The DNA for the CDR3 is TGTGCCAGCAGCGTAGGTCGGGACCCGCGGGGCTATGGCTACACCTTC. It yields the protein CASSVGRDPRGYGYTF.

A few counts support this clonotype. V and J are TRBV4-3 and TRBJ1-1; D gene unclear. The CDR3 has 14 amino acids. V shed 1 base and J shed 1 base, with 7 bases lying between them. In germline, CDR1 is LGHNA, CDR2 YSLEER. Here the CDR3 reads CASSQGKSNTEAFF. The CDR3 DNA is TGCGCCAGCAGCCAAGGGAAGTCGAACACTGAAGCTTTCTTT.

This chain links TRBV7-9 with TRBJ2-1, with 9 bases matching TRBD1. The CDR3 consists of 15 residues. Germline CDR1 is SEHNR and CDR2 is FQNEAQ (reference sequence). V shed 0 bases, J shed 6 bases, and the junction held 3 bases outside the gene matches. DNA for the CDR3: TGTGCCAGCAGCTTAGCACAGGGGGCGGGCAATGAGCAGTTCTTC. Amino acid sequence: CASSLAQGAGNEQFF.

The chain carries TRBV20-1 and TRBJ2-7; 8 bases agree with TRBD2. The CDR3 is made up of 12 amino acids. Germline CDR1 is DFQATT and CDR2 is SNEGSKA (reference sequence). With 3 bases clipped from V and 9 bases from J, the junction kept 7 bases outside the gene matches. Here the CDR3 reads CSARGREVGQYV. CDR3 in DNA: TGCAGTGCTAGGGGGCGGGAGGTCGGGCAGTACGTC.

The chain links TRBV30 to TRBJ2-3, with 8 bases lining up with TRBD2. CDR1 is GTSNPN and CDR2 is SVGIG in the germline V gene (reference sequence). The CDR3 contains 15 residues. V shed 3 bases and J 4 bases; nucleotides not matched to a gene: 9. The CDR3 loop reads CAWRKREGEADTQYF. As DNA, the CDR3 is TGTGCCTGGAGGAAACGGGAGGGGGAAGCAGATACGCAGTATTTT.

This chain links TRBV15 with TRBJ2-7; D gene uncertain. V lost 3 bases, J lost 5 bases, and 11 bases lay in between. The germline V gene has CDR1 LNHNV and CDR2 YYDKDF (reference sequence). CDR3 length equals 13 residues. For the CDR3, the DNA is TGTGCCACCAGCAGTTTACATATCCACGAGCAGTACTTC. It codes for CATSSLHIHEQYF.

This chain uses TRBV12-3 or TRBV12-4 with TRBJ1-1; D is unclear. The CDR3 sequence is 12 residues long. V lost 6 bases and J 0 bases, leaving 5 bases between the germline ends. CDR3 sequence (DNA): TGTGCCAGCAGAGCCCTGAACACTGAAGCTTTCTTT. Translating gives CASRALNTEAFF.

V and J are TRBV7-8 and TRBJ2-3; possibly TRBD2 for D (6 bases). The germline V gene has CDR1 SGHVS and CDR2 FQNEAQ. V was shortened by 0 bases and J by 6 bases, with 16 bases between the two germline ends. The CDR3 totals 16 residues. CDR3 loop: CASSLAWRGAYDTQYF. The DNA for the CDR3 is TGTGCCAGCAGCTTAGCTTGGAGGGGCGCGTATGATACGCAGTATTTT.

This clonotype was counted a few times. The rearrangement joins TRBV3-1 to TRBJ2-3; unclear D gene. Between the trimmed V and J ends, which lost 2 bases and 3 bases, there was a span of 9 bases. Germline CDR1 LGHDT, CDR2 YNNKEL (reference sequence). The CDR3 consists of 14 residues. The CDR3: CASSQSLRTDTQYF. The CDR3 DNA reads TGTGCCAGCAGCCAAAGCCTTAGAACAGATACGCAGTATTTT.

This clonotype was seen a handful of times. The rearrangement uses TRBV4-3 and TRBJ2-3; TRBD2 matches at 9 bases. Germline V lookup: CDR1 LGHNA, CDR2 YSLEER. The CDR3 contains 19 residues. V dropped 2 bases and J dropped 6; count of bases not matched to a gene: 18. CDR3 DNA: TGCGCCAGCAGCCAAACCCCGGTTGGTAGCGGGGGCCTGGGGGATACGCAGTATTTT. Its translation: CASSQTPVGSGGLGDTQYF.

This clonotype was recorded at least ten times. The CDR3 region is CASSQEGVGTVNGAFF. Here the CDR3 DNA reads TGCGCCAGCAGCCAAGAAGGGGTCGGGACAGTGAATGGAGCTTTCTTT. The gene calls are TRBV4-1 and TRBJ1-1, with TRBD1 matching over 7 bases. CDR1 and CDR2 from the germline V gene are MGHRA and YSYEKL. This CDR3 spans 16 amino acids. J lost 10 bases, V lost 0 bases, and 14 bases had no gene match.

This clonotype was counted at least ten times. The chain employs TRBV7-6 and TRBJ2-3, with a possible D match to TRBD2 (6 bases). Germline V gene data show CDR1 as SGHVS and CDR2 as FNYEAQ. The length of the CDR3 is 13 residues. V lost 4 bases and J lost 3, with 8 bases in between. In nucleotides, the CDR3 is TGTGCCAGCAGCTACGGGACTACAGATACGCAGTATTTT. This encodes CASSYGTTDTQYF. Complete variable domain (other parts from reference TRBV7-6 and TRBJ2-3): GAGVSQSPRYKVTKRGQDVALRCDPISGHVSLYWYRQALGQGPEFLTYFNYEAQQDKSGLPNDRFSAERPEGSISTLTIQRTEQRDSAMYRCASSYGTTDTQYFGPGTRLTVL.

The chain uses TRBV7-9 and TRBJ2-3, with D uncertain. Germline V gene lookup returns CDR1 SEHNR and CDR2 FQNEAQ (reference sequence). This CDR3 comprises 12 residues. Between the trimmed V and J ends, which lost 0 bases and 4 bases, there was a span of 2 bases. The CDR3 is CASSLAPDTQYF. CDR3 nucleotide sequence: TGTGCCAGCAGCTTAGCCCCAGATACGCAGTATTTT.

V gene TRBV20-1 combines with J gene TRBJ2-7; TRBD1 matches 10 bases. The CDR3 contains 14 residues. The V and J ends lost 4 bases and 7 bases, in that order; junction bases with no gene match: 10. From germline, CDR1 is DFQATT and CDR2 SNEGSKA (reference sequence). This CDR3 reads CSATAGTGEGEQYF. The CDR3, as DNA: TGCAGTGCTACCGCCGGGACAGGGGAGGGGGAGCAGTACTTC.

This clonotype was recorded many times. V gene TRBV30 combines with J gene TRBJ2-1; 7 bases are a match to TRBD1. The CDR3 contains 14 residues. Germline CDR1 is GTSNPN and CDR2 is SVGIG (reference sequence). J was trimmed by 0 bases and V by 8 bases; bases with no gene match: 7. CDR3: CAVQGVRSYNEQFF. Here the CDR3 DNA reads TGTGCCGTTCAGGGGGTCCGCTCCTACAATGAGCAGTTCTTC.

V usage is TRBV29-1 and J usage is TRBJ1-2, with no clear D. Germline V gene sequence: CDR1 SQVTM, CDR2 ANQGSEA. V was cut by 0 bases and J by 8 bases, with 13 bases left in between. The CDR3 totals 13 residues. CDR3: CSVEDTDRGGYTF. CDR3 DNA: TGCAGCGTTGAAGACACTGACCGAGGAGGCTACACCTTC.

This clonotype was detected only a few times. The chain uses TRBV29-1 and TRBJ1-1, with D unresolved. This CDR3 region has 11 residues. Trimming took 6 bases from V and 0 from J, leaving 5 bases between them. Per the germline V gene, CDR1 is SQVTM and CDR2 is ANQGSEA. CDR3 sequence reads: CSVAVNTEAFF. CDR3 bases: TGCAGCGTGGCAGTGAACACTGAAGCTTTCTTT.

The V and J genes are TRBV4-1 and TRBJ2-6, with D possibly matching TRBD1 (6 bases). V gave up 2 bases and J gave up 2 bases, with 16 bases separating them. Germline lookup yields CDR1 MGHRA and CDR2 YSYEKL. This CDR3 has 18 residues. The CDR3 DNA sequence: TGCGCCAGCAGCCAAAACCAATTCAGGGACACTGGGGCCAACGTCCTGACTTTC. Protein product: CASSQNQFRDTGANVLTF.

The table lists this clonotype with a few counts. Written as DNA, the CDR3 is TGCAGTGCGTGGAGGGTAGCGGGGACAAAGTCGCGTACAGATACGCAGTATTTT. Translating gives CSAWRVAGTKSRTDTQYF. The genes are TRBV20-1 and TRBJ2-3, with TRBD2 matching over 8 bases. V dropped 6 bases and J dropped 3; count of bases not matched to a gene: 20. This CDR3 comprises 18 residues. Germline loops: CDR1 DFQATT, CDR2 SNEGSKA (reference sequence).

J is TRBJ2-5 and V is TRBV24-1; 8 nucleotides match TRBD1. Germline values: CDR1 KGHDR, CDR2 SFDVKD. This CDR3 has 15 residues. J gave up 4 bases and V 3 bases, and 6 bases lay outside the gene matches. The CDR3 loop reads CATSDRTGPLETQYF. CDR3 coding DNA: TGTGCCACCAGTGATCGGACAGGGCCGTTAGAGACCCAGTACTTC.

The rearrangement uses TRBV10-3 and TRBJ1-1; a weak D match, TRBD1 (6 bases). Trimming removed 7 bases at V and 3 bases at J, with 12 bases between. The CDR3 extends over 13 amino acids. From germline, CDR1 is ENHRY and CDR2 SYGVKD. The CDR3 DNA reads TGTGCCATCACCACAGGGTTAGACACTGAAGCTTTCTTT. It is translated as CAITTGLDTEAFF.

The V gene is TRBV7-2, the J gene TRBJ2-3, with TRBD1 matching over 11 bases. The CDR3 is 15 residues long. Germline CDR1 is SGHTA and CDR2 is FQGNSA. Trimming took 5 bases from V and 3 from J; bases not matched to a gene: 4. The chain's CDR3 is CASSGTGGGTDTQYF. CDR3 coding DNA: TGTGCCAGCAGCGGGACAGGGGGTGGAACAGATACGCAGTATTTT. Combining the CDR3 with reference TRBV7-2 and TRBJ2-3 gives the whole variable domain GAGVSQSPSNKVTEKGKDVELRCDPISGHTALYWYRQSLGQGLEFLIYFQGNSAPDKSGLPSDRFSAERTGGSVSTLTIQRTQQEDSAVYLCASSGTGGGTDTQYFGPGTRLTVL.

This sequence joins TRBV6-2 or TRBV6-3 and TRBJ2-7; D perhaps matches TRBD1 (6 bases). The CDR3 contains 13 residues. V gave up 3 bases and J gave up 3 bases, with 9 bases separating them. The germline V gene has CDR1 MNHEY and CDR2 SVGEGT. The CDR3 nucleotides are TGTGCCAGCAGTTATAGGACAGACTACGAGCAGTACGTC. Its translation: CASSYRTDYEQYV.

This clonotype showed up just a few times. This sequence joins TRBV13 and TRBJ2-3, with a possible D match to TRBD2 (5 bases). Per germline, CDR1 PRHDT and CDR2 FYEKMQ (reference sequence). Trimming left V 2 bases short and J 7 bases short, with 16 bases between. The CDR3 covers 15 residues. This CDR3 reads CASSLKGLRRHTQYF. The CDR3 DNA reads TGTGCCAGCAGCTTAAAGGGCCTTCGGAGGCATACGCAGTATTTT. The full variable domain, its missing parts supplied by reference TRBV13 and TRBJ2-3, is AAGVIQSPRHLIKEKRETATLKCYPIPRHDTVYWYQQGPGQDPQFLISFYEKMQSDKGSIPDRFSAQQFSDYHSELNMSSLELGDSALYFCASSLKGLRRHTQYFGPGTRLTVL.

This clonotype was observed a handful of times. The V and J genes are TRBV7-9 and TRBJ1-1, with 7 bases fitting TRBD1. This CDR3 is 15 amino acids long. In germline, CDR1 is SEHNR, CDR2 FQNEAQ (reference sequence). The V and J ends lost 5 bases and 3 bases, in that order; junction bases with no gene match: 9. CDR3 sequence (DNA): TGTGCCAGCAGCGACCCCAGAGACAGGGACACTGAAGCTTTCTTT. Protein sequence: CASSDPRDRDTEAFF.

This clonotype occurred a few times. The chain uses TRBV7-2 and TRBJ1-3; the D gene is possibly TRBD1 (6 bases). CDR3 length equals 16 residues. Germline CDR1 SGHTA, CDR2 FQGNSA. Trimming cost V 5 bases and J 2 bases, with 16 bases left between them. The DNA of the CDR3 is TGTGCCAGCAGCAACTTACAGGGCCTCCCTGGAAACACCATATATTTT. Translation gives CASSNLQGLPGNTIYF.